One and the same sample provided the 11 T cell receptor beta chains below, sequenced in a study of blood T cell repertoires in COVID-19. This table comes from immunoSEQ multiplex PCR, and its TCRdb copy is limited to in-frame clones, with some not included. The table has a few hundred thousand clones, roughly 88% seen once; the top ten hold less than 2.5%. Sequencing used PBMCs or T cells enriched from blood (not recorded which). These receptors all come from a woman between 50 and 59 years old who had recovered from COVID-19.

This rearrangement joins TRBV3-1 (or the pseudogene TRBV3-2) to TRBJ2-5; maybe TRBD2 (6 bases). Germline V CDR1 and CDR2: LGHDT, YNNKEL (reference sequence). With 0 bases removed from V and 2 bases from J, the gap between germline ends came to 10 bases. There are 15 residues in the CDR3. CDR3 nucleotides: TGTGCCAGCAGCCAAGATTTGGGACTTCAAGAGACCCAGTACTTC. This codes for CASSQDLGLQETQYF.

The count of this clone is one. The J gene is TRBJ1-1, the V gene TRBV6-5; the D gene is possibly TRBD1 (6 bases). Trimming removed 6 bases at V and 2 bases at J, with 13 bases between. The CDR3 is made up of 14 amino acids. Germline V gives CDR1 MNHEY, CDR2 SVGAGI. The CDR3 region is CASRYGTSNTEAFF. The CDR3 bases are TGTGCCAGCAGATACGGGACATCAAACACTGAAGCTTTCTTT.

The chain combines TRBV7-9 with TRBJ1-6, with no clear D. Germline V gene lookup returns CDR1 SEHNR and CDR2 FQNEAQ (reference sequence). The germline V and J ends were trimmed by 2 bases and 7 bases, with 3 bases remaining between them. The CDR3 length is 12 residues. The CDR3 protein is CASSLQNSPLHF. As DNA, the CDR3 is TGTGCCAGCAGCTTACAAAATTCACCCCTCCACTTT.

The J gene is TRBJ2-5, the V gene TRBV6-5, with D possibly TRBD1 on 7 matching bases. This CDR3 region has 16 residues. Trimming removed 0 bases from V and 0 bases from J, with 11 bases in between. Germline assignment: CDR1 MNHEY and CDR2 SVGAGI. CDR3 in amino acids: CASSYSRGANQETQYF. The CDR3 region has the DNA TGTGCCAGCAGTTACTCCAGGGGGGCGAACCAAGAGACCCAGTACTTC.

The J gene is TRBJ2-2, the V gene TRBV2; 7 bases fit TRBD1. CDR1 is SNHLY, CDR2 FYNNEI, per germline. Trimming removed 5 bases from V and 0 bases from J; junction bases left unmatched: 12. The CDR3 has 18 residues. The CDR3 is CASSRRTGGQTNTGELFF. The CDR3 DNA sequence: TGTGCCAGCAGTCGACGGACAGGAGGTCAAACGAACACCGGGGAGCTGTTTTTT.

The rearrangement uses TRBV15 and TRBJ1-1; D is ambiguous. Germline assignment: CDR1 LNHNV and CDR2 YYDKDF (reference sequence). The V gene lost 5 bases and the J gene lost 1 base, with 8 bases spanning the gap. This CDR3 is 13 amino acids long. The CDR3 region is CATSRRGNTEAFF. As DNA, the CDR3 is TGTGCCACCAGCCGGCGGGGGAACACTGAAGCTTTCTTT.

CDR3 sequence: CASSPQGAEPQHF. For the CDR3, the DNA is TGTGCCAGCAGTCCACAGGGGGCTGAGCCCCAGCATTTT. V and J are TRBV6-5 and TRBJ1-5, with TRBD1 matching 9 bases. This CDR3 spans 13 amino acids. With 5 bases clipped from V and 8 bases from J, the junction kept 4 bases outside the gene matches. The germline CDR1 and CDR2 sequences are MNHEY and SVGAGI.

The V call is TRBV23-1, the J call TRBJ1-1; no clear D gene. TRBV23-1 is identified as an open reading frame with a role that is uncertain. Trimming took 6 bases from V and 1 from J, leaving 12 bases between them. CDR3 length: 14 residues. The CDR3 region has the DNA TGCGCCAGCAGGAGAGAGAACAGGAACACTGAAGCTTTCTTT. This sequence encodes CASRRENRNTEAFF.

This chain joins TRBV19 and TRBJ1-2, with D possibly being TRBD1 (5 bases). CDR3 size: 15 residues. Germline V gene lookup returns CDR1 LNHDA and CDR2 SQIVND (reference sequence). V dropped 0 bases and J dropped 7 bases, with 15 bases sitting between them. The CDR3 sequence: CASSIEVGGLSGYTF. The DNA of the CDR3 is TGTGCCAGTAGTATAGAGGTCGGGGGATTAAGTGGCTACACCTTC.

This chain uses TRBV19 with TRBJ1-1; possibly TRBD1 for D (5 bases). This CDR3 has 14 amino acids. CDR1 LNHDA and CDR2 SQIVND come from the germline V gene (reference sequence). V was trimmed by 7 bases and J by 0 bases, leaving 12 bases between them. For the CDR3, the DNA is TGTGCCAGTAATCTGGGGCTTTTGAACACTGAAGCTTTCTTT. Its protein is CASNLGLLNTEAFF.

The chain is built from TRBV28 and TRBJ2-1; TRBD2 is a possible D gene (6 bases). This CDR3 is 13 amino acids long. V dropped 6 bases and J dropped 9 bases, with 15 bases sitting between them. Germline V gives CDR1 MDHEN, CDR2 SYDVKM. CDR3 loop: CASSRDWFGEQFF. The CDR3 DNA follows: TGTGCCAGCAGCAGGGACTGGTTCGGTGAGCAGTTCTTC.